These 8 T cell receptor beta chains were all obtained from the same sample, sequenced in a study of blood T cells in healthy people across ages. The second PCR ran roughly 7 to 12 cycles with a sample-barcoded 5' primer and J-beta primers. TCRdb independently ran MiXCR on the 5' RACE reads; one entry per CDR3 protein. Of roughly 640,000 distinct CDR3 sequences listed, under 30% are singletons. The sequencing input was blood. Receptors were obtained from a woman of 80 years or more in good health.

This clonotype was detected many times. The V call is TRBV29-1, the J call TRBJ2-7, with D possibly being TRBD1 (6 bases). CDR1 and CDR2 from the germline V gene are SQVTM and ANQGSEA. The CDR3 has 12 residues. Trimming took 8 bases from V and 2 from J, leaving 13 bases between them. The CDR3 here is CSFWGQTYEQYF. CDR3 nucleotides: TGCAGCTTCTGGGGGCAGACCTACGAGCAGTACTTC.

This clonotype was found a few times. A much bigger clone sits one base away, suggesting this may be a read error. This rearrangement joins TRBV12-3 or TRBV12-4 to TRBJ2-5; TRBD1 agrees at 7 bases. The CDR3 extends over 13 amino acids. The V and J ends lost 7 bases and 7 bases, in that order; junction bases with no gene match: 9. The CDR3 DNA sequence: TGTGCCAGCACTCTGACAGGGTCTCGGACCCAGTACTTC. This encodes CASTLTGSRTQYF.

This clonotype was counted between two and nine times. V gene TRBV25-1 combines with J gene TRBJ2-7; 7 positions match TRBD1. The J segment lost 7 bases and the V segment lost 5 bases, leaving 20 bases of the junction unmatched. The CDR3 is 17 amino acids. The germline V gene encodes CDR1 MGHDK and CDR2 SYGVNS. The CDR3 is CASSHELGQRLYNEQYF. The CDR3 DNA sequence: TGTGCCAGCAGTCACGAGCTGGGACAGAGACTCTACAATGAGCAGTACTTC.

As regards this clonotype: A much larger clone differs by one base, so this may be a read error. The chain is built from TRBV28 and TRBJ2-7; no clear D. The DNA end is a closer match to TRBJ2-4, so the J assignment may be wrong. The CDR3 is made up of 14 amino acids. Germline V gives CDR1 MDHEN, CDR2 SYDVKM. The CDR3 DNA reads as TGTGCCAGCACCACCCCACTAACCAAAAACATTCAGTACTTC. The encoded protein is CASTTPLTKNIQYF.

In this sample, this clonotype turned up many times. The chain recombines TRBV7-2 with TRBJ1-4; D uncertain. The germline V and J ends were trimmed by 3 bases and 0 bases, with 8 bases remaining between them. Germline values: CDR1 SGHTA, CDR2 FQGNSA. CDR3 length: 15 amino acids. The CDR3, as DNA: TGTGCCAGCAGCTTCGACGGCGCAACTAATGAAAAACTGTTTTTT. As protein: CASSFDGATNEKLFF.

This clonotype was counted at least ten times. This sequence joins TRBV20-1 and TRBJ2-5; the match to TRBD2 covers 8 bases. V was clipped by 6 bases and J by 6 bases; unmatched bases: 12. The CDR3 consists of 14 residues. Germline CDR1 is DFQATT and CDR2 is SNEGSKA (reference sequence). CDR3 sequence (DNA): TGCAGTGCCGGAAGGCGGGGGGCCGGGAAGACCCAGTACTTC. Its translation is CSAGRRGAGKTQYF.

This clonotype was observed a few times. A much larger clone is a single base away; this may be a read error. The V call is TRBV5-1, the J call TRBJ2-1; no reliable D call. Trimming left V 7 bases short and J 5 bases short, with 16 bases between. CDR3 size: 14 residues. Germline V gene data show CDR1 as SGHRS and CDR2 as YFSETQ. CDR3 residues: CASPVGPAHNEQFF. DNA for the CDR3: TGCGCCAGCCCCGTAGGCCCCGCCCACAATGAGCAGTTCTTC.

The sample holds many counts of this clonotype. The V and J genes are TRBV7-2 and TRBJ2-5; D perhaps matches TRBD1 (6 bases). Trimming cost V 1 base and J 4 bases, with 13 bases left between them. Per the germline V gene, CDR1 is SGHTA and CDR2 is FQGNSA. This CDR3 has 15 amino acids. CDR3 sequence reads: CASSLDPTGLETQYF. CDR3 nucleotides: TGTGCCAGCAGCTTAGATCCTACAGGGTTAGAGACCCAGTACTTC.